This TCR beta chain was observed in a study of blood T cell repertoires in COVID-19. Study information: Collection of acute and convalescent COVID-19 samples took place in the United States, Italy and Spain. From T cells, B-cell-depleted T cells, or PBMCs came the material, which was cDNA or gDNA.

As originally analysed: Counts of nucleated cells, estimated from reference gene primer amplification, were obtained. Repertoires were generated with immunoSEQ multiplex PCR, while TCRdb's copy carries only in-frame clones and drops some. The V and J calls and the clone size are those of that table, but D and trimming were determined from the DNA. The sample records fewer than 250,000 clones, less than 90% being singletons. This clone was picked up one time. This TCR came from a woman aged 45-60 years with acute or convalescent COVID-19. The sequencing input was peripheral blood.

CDR3 DNA: TGTGCCAGCAGTAACCAACAGGTGTCGTATAATTCACCCCTCCACTTT. It translates to CASSNQQVSYNSPLHF. The chain combines TRBV25-1 with TRBJ1-6, with D tentatively TRBD1 (5 bases). The V gene lost 5 bases and the J gene lost 4 bases, with 15 bases spanning the gap. Germline CDR1 and CDR2: MGHDK and SYGVNS. The CDR3 runs 16 residues. Full variable domain (missing parts from reference TRBV25-1 and TRBJ1-6): EADIYQTPRYLVIGTGKKITLECSQTMGHDKMYWYQQDPGMELHLIHYSYGVNSTEKGDLSSESTVSRIRTEHFPLTLESARPSHTSQYLCASSNQQVSYNSPLHFGNGTRLTVT.